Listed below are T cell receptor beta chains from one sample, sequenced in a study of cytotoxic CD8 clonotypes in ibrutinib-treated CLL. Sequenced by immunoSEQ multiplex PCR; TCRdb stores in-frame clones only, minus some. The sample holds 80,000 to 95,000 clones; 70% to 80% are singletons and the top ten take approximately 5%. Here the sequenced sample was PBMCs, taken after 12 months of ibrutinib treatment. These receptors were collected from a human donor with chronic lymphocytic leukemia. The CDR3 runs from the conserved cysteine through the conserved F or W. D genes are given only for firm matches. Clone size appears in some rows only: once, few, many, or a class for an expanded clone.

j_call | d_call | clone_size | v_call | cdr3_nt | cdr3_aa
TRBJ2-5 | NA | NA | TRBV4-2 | TGTGCCAGCAGCCAAGATCTGTCGGGGGTGGAGACCCAGTACTTC | CASSQDLSGVETQYF
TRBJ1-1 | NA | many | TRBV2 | TGTGCCAGCAGTTGGGGGAACACTGAAGCTTTCTTT | CASSWGNTEAFF
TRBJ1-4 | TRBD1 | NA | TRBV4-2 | TGTGCCAGCAGCCCCTCCGGGACAGGGTGGGAAAAACTGTTTTTT | CASSPSGTGWEKLFF
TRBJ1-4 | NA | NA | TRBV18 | TGTGCCAGCTCACCCCGGGCAACTAATGAAAAACTGTTTTTT | CASSPRATNEKLFF
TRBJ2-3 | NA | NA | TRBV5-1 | TGCGCCAGCAGCCCAGGGCCCCCAGATACGCAGTATTTT | CASSPGPPDTQYF
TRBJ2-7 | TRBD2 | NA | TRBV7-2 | TGTGCCAGCAGATCCGGCGGGAGCGCAGGCTACGAGCAGTACTTC | CASRSGGSAGYEQYF
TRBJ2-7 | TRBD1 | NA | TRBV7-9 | TGTGCCAGCAGCTTCCCGGGACAGGGCCTTTACGAGCAGTACTTC | CASSFPGQGLYEQYF
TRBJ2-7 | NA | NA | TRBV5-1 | TGCGCCAGCAGCTTGCCCCCGACCGACGAGCAGTACTTC | CASSLPPTDEQYF
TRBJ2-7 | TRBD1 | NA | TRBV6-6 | TGTGCCAGCACCCCCGGGACAGATTACGGCGAGCAGTACTTC | CASTPGTDYGEQYF
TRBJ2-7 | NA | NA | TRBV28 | TGTGCCAGCGGGGGTTCAGGGCAGGGCGCCCACGAGCAGTACTTC | CASGGSGQGAHEQYF
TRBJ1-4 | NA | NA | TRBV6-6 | TGTGCCAGCAGCCTCCCGGGCCTCGCTAATGAAAAACTGTTTTTT | CASSLPGLANEKLFF
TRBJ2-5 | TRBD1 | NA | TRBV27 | TGTGCCAGCAGTTTCGGTCAGGGGGATGGAGAGACCCAGTACTTC | CASSFGQGDGETQYF
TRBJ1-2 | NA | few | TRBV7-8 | TGTGCCAGCAGCTTAGCTATGGGTGAGGGTGGCTACACCTTC | CASSLAMGEGGYTF
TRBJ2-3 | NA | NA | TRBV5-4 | TGTGCCAGCAGCTTGGCCCCTTGGGGGGGCGGGGGAAGCACAGATACGCAGTATTTT | CASSLAPWGGGGSTDTQYF
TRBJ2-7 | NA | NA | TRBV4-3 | TGCGCCAGCAGCCCCACTCGACAGGGAGGGTACGAGCAGTACTTC | CASSPTRQGGYEQYF
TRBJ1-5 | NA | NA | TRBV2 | TGTGCCAGCAGTCAAGGAGGGTATAGCAATCAGCCCCAGCATTTT | CASSQGGYSNQPQHF
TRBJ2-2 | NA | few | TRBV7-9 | TGTGCCAGCAGCAGCCGTCGGACCACGAACACCGGGGAGCTGTTTTTT | CASSSRRTTNTGELFF